These 14 T cell receptor beta chains came from one sample sequenced in a study of cytomegalovirus exposure and HLA in healthy donors. In the PCR, 60 Vbeta and 13 Jbeta primers were used. Some clones are missing from TCRdb's copy, which holds only in-frame ones; the method was immunoSEQ multiplex PCR. The data show approximately 79,000 clones, 78% seen once. The material sequenced was PBMCs. These receptors were obtained from a man aged 40-55 years in good health and CMV-seronegative.

This rearrangement joins TRBV28 to TRBJ1-1; D is ambiguous. Looked up from germline, CDR1 is MDHEN and CDR2 is SYDVKM. V was shortened by 3 bases and J by 11 bases, with 13 bases between the two germline ends. CDR3 length equals 12 residues. CDR3 nucleotides: TGTGCCAGCAGTTTTTTTGGAGGTGGGGCTTTCTTT. Its protein product is CASSFFGGGAFF.

V is TRBV10-1 and J is TRBJ1-1, with D tentatively TRBD1 (6 bases). This CDR3 is built from 14 residues. Trimming took 6 bases from V and 0 from J, leaving 11 bases between them. Germline assignment: CDR1 WNHNN and CDR2 SYGVQD (reference sequence). The CDR3 nucleotides read TGCGCCAGCAGGGGGGACACCATGAACACTGAAGCTTTCTTT. This gives the protein CASRGDTMNTEAFF.

CDR3 nucleotide sequence: TGTGCCAGCTCACCGGGACAGAACTACGAGCAGTACTTC. Protein product: CASSPGQNYEQYF. The chain couples TRBV18 to TRBJ2-7; TRBD1 agrees at 7 bases. Trimming at V came to 3 bases and at J to 3 bases, leaving 2 bases not matched to a gene. The germline CDR1 and CDR2 sequences are KGHSH and LQKENI. The CDR3 loop spans 13 amino acids.

The chain uses TRBV25-1 and TRBJ1-2; the match to TRBD1 covers 8 bases. This CDR3 comprises 18 residues. In germline, CDR1 is MGHDK, CDR2 SYGVNS. Trimming removed 6 bases from V and 6 bases from J; junction bases left unmatched: 21. CDR3 residues: CASRGEPPGSNRGDGYTF. The CDR3 nucleotides read TGTGCCAGCAGGGGAGAACCTCCAGGCTCAAACAGGGGGGATGGCTACACCTTC.

This clone was found a few times. The sample carries other DNA sequences with the same CDR3. J is TRBJ2-3 and V is TRBV28; no clear D. This CDR3 spans 13 amino acids. V dropped 2 bases and J dropped 5 bases, with 8 bases sitting between them. Per germline, CDR1 MDHEN and CDR2 SYDVKM. DNA for the CDR3: TGTGCCAGCAGTTTAATGGAGAGAGATACGCAGTATTTT. This gives the protein CASSLMERDTQYF.

The rearrangement joins TRBV7-9 to TRBJ2-5, with 8 bases identical to TRBD2. This CDR3 region has 15 residues. Germline V gene sequence: CDR1 SEHNR, CDR2 FQNEAQ (reference sequence). With V trimmed by 5 bases and J by 1 base, 6 bases remained unmatched. The CDR3 sequence is CASSPLAGPQETQYF. CDR3 nucleotide sequence: TGTGCCAGCAGCCCGCTAGCGGGCCCCCAAGAGACCCAGTACTTC.

The chain has TRBV6-6 and TRBJ2-1, with 10 bases lining up with TRBD2. CDR1 and CDR2 from the germline V gene are MNHNY and SVGAGI (reference sequence). This CDR3 has 15 amino acids. Trimming cost V 5 bases and J 9 bases; bases outside gene matches: 10. CDR3 DNA: TGTGCCAGCAGTCTATTACTAGCGGGACTACGTGAGCAGTTCTTC. Encoded protein: CASSLLLAGLREQFF.

This clone occurred a few times. V and J are TRBV28 and TRBJ1-1, with no clear D. The germline CDR1 and CDR2 sequences are MDHEN and SYDVKM. V gave up 6 bases and J gave up 1 base, with 18 bases separating them. CDR3 length: 16 residues. The CDR3 nucleotides are TGTGCCAGCAGGAACGCGGGTCCACCAGAGAACACTGAAGCTTTCTTT. This encodes CASRNAGPPENTEAFF.

This clone was recorded once. The V and J genes are TRBV7-6 and TRBJ1-5; D unclear. This CDR3 contains 15 residues. CDR1 and CDR2 from the germline V gene are SGHVS and FNYEAQ. Trimming cost V 6 bases and J 5 bases, with 17 bases left between them. CDR3 nucleotide sequence: TGTGCCAGCAGTTTATCCCCCGGGATGGATCAGCCCCAGCATTTT. Encoded protein: CASSLSPGMDQPQHF.

This clone has more than one count but fewer than ten. This sample also contains other DNA sequences that code for the same CDR3. V gene TRBV7-3 combines with J gene TRBJ2-3; 8 bases are a match to TRBD2. The CDR3 totals 14 residues. Germline CDR1 reads SGHTA; CDR2 reads FQGTGA. V lost 5 bases, J lost 4 bases, and 5 bases stayed unmatched. In DNA, the CDR3 is TGTGCCAGCAGCCAGACTAGCGTCGCAGATACGCAGTATTTT. Its translation is CASSQTSVADTQYF.

The rearrangement uses TRBV28 and TRBJ1-4; 7 nucleotides align to TRBD1. V trimming: 4 bases; J trimming: 11 bases; junction bases outside the gene matches: 7. The CDR3 extends over 13 amino acids. CDR1 and CDR2 (germline): MDHEN, SYDVKM. The CDR3 region is CASSYQGGWKLFF. CDR3 coding DNA: TGTGCCAGCAGTTATCAGGGGGGTTGGAAACTGTTTTTT.

The chain carries TRBV20-1 and TRBJ2-3, with D hard to call. CDR1 and CDR2 (germline): DFQATT, SNEGSKA (reference sequence). The CDR3 runs 11 residues. V was pared by 0 bases and J by 9 bases, with 7 bases between. This CDR3 is CSARDGQTQYF. Here the CDR3 DNA reads TGCAGTGCTAGAGATGGGCAGACGCAGTATTTT.

As for this clone: Sequence at one end of the junction differs from germline and may be a read error. This chain connects TRBV7-6 to TRBJ2-3; TRBD2 matches at 8 bases. The CDR3 is 18 amino acids. The germline gives CDR1 SGHVS, CDR2 FNYEAQ. The CDR3 sequence: CAISLVAGTFSRTDTQYF. The CDR3 region has the DNA TGTGCCATCAGCTTAGTAGCGGGAACCTTTAGTCGCACAGATACGCAGTATTTT.

This chain uses TRBV9 with TRBJ2-5; 7 nucleotides agree with TRBD2. The CDR3 has 15 amino acids. Trimming at V came to 2 bases and at J to 5 bases, leaving 9 bases not matched to a gene. Germline CDR1 is SGDLS and CDR2 is YYNGEE. As DNA, the CDR3 is TGTGCCAGCAGCGTCTCATGGGGGGGGGAGGAGACCCAGTACTTC. As protein: CASSVSWGGEETQYF. Together with reference TRBV9 and TRBJ2-5, the CDR3 gives the full variable domain: DSGVTQTPKHLITATGQRVTLRCSPRSGDLSVYWYQQSLDQGLQFLIQYYNGEERAKGNILERFSAQQFPDLHSELNLSSLELGDSALYFCASSVSWGGEETQYFGPGTRLLVL.